These T cell receptor beta chains were read from a single sample in a study of OX40 agonist ivuxolimab in advanced cancers. Clones were sequenced by immunoSEQ multiplex PCR, and TCRdb holds only the in-frame ones, with some missing. The sample includes over 30,000 clones, approximately 80% of them seen just once. The sequencing used CD4+ or CD8+ T cells sorted from blood, collected in a trial of the OX40 agonist ivuxolimab. These receptors all come from an adult with an advanced solid tumor such as melanoma, head and neck, liver or kidney cancer. The CDR3 runs from the conserved cysteine through the conserved F or W. D genes are given only for firm matches. Not all rows give a size; the values are once, few, many and, for expanded clones, a class.

clone_size: once; v_call: TRBV5-6; d_call: .; j_call: TRBJ1-1; cdr3_aa: CASSLVGVDTEAFF; cdr3_nt: TGTGCCAGCAGCTTGGTTGGGGTTGACACTGAAGCTTTCTTT
clone_size: few; v_call: TRBV4-1; d_call: TRBD2; j_call: TRBJ2-1; cdr3_aa: CASSDRTSGGAANEQFF; cdr3_nt: TGCGCCAGCAGCGACAGAACTAGCGGGGGGGCTGCCAATGAGCAGTTCTTC
clone_size: .; v_call: TRBV2; d_call: .; j_call: TRBJ2-1; cdr3_aa: CASSEIPKGGNEQFF; cdr3_nt: TGTGCCAGCAGTGAAATCCCTAAGGGTGGCAATGAGCAGTTCTTC
clone_size: .; v_call: TRBV19; d_call: TRBD2; j_call: TRBJ2-3; cdr3_aa: CASGRTSGSDTQYF; cdr3_nt: TGTGCCAGTGGCAGGACTAGCGGGAGTGATACGCAGTATTTT
clone_size: few; v_call: TRBV4-3; d_call: TRBD2; j_call: TRBJ2-6; cdr3_aa: CASSQAYGTSSGANVLTF; cdr3_nt: TGCGCCAGCAGCCAAGCGTACGGGACTAGCTCTGGGGCCAACGTCCTGACTTTC
clone_size: .; v_call: TRBV28; d_call: TRBD2; j_call: TRBJ2-7; cdr3_aa: CASSSHGGETYEQYF; cdr3_nt: TGTGCCAGCAGTTCGCATGGGGGGGAAACCTACGAGCAGTACTTC
clone_size: .; v_call: TRBV11-2; d_call: .; j_call: TRBJ2-7; cdr3_aa: CASSLETGSSYEQYF; cdr3_nt: TGTGCCAGCAGCTTAGAAACGGGGAGCTCCTACGAGCAGTACTTC
clone_size: .; v_call: TRBV4-1; d_call: TRBD1; j_call: TRBJ2-1; cdr3_aa: CASRTGTGLGNEQFF; cdr3_nt: TGCGCCAGCAGAACCGGGACAGGGCTTGGGAATGAGCAGTTCTTC
clone_size: .; v_call: TRBV6-4; d_call: .; j_call: TRBJ2-2; cdr3_aa: CASSVREGAGELFF; cdr3_nt: TGTGCCAGCAGTGTCAGGGAAGGGGCCGGGGAGCTGTTTTTT
clone_size: .; v_call: TRBV15; d_call: .; j_call: TRBJ1-1; cdr3_aa: CATSRDTEAFF; cdr3_nt: TGTGCCACCAGCAGAGATACCGAAGCTTTCTTT
clone_size: .; v_call: TRBV7-3; d_call: TRBD1; j_call: TRBJ2-1; cdr3_aa: CASSSSTGNEQFF; cdr3_nt: TGTGCCAGCAGCTCCTCGACAGGGAATGAGCAGTTCTTC
clone_size: .; v_call: TRBV2; d_call: .; j_call: TRBJ1-1; cdr3_aa: CASSFKGASTEAFF; cdr3_nt: TGTGCCAGCAGTTTTAAAGGGGCCTCCACTGAAGCTTTCTTT
clone_size: .; v_call: TRBV18; d_call: TRBD1; j_call: TRBJ2-3; cdr3_aa: CASSPPNRGDTQYF; cdr3_nt: TGTGCCAGCTCACCCCCGAACAGGGGGGATACGCAGTATTTT
clone_size: once; v_call: TRBV6-5; d_call: .; j_call: TRBJ1-1; cdr3_aa: CASSRTVGTEAFF; cdr3_nt: TGTGCCAGCAGCCGGACAGTGGGCACTGAAGCTTTCTTT
clone_size: .; v_call: TRBV7-2; d_call: TRBD1; j_call: TRBJ2-7; cdr3_aa: CASSSGQQGAREQYF; cdr3_nt: TGTGCCAGCAGCTCCGGTCAACAGGGGGCGCGGGAGCAGTACTTC